The rows below give T cell receptor beta chains drawn from one sample of a study of T-cell reconstitution after alpha-beta-depleted transplantation in children. TCRdb ran MiXCR on the PCR reads and lists one entry per CDR3 protein. The sample lists 400,000 to 450,000 distinct CDR3 sequences; roughly two fifths were seen once. The material sequenced was PBMCs, taken before TCRalphabeta/CD19-depleted stem cell transplant. Receptors originate from a girl between 2 and 10 years old with aplastic anemia, due to receive a stem cell transplant. Each CDR3 is given with its conserved first and last residue. The D gene is left open where the match is weak. Only some rows state a clone size, as once, few, many or a class for expanded clones.

j_call d_call v_call clone_size cdr3_nt cdr3_aa
TRBJ2-5 TRBD2 TRBV7-6 few TGTGCCAGCAGCTTGACGACTAGCGATGGAGAGACCCAGTACTTC CASSLTTSDGETQYF
TRBJ2-7 - TRBV10-1 - TGCGCCAGCAGTGAAGGCAGGGTGAACGAGCAGTACTTC CASSEGRVNEQYF
TRBJ2-3 TRBD2 TRBV20-1 many TGCAGTGCTCGCTCCCGTAGCGGGAGGCGAGGAGATACGCAGTATTTT CSARSRSGRRGDTQYF
TRBJ1-3 - TRBV12-3/TRBV12-4 - TGTGCCAGCAGTTTACAGGCTCGCGGTGGAAACACCATATATTTT CASSLQARGGNTIYF
TRBJ2-1 - TRBV7-3 once TGTGCCAGCAGCACCCTTACGGGCGAGCAGTTCTTC CASSTLTGEQFF
TRBJ2-2 TRBD1 TRBV5-6 many TGTGCCAGCAGCTACCCGACAGGGGGCCCCACCGGGGAGCTGTTTTTT CASSYPTGGPTGELFF
TRBJ1-1 TRBD1 TRBV12-3/TRBV12-4 few TGTGCCAGCACCTCGGGACAGCTAAACACTGAAGCTTTCTTT CASTSGQLNTEAFF
TRBJ2-1 - TRBV5-1 - TGCGCCAGCAGAATCGGACAGACCTACTGGGACAATGAGCAGTTCTTC CASRIGQTYWDNEQFF
TRBJ2-1 TRBD2 TRBV20-1 many TGCAGTGCCGGGGGGTCAGCCTACAATGAGCAGTTCTTC CSAGGSAYNEQFF
TRBJ2-7 - TRBV6-6 - TGTGCCAGCACGGGGGTGGGGTCCTACGAGCAGTACTTC CASTGVGSYEQYF
TRBJ2-1 TRBD1 TRBV6-2/TRBV6-3 - TGTGCCAGCAGTTACTCTCTTGACAGGGGGCGCCCCAATGAGCAGTTCTTC CASSYSLDRGRPNEQFF
TRBJ1-5 - TRBV12-3/TRBV12-4 - TGTGCCAGCAGTCGGGACACCTACTATAGCAATCAGCCCCAGCATTTT CASSRDTYYSNQPQHF
TRBJ1-1 - TRBV6-5 many TGTGCCACCAAGTTACATGGGGGCCCCACTGAAGCTTTCTTT CATKLHGGPTEAFF
TRBJ2-4 - TRBV7-2 - TGTGCCAGCAGCCGGGATAGCTCCGCCAAAAACATTCAGTACTTC CASSRDSSAKNIQYF
TRBJ2-5 - TRBV10-3 - TGTGCCATCAGTGATCGGGCCGTGGTAGAGACCCAGTACTTC CAISDRAVVETQYF
TRBJ2-7 TRBD2 TRBV7-6 few TGTGCCAGCAGCTCCCGTCCGCGGGAGGGGGAGCAGTACTTC CASSSRPREGEQYF
TRBJ2-1 - TRBV7-9 - TGTGCCAGCAGCCCTAGGGGGAAAGAGGTTGACAATGAGCAGTTCTTC CASSPRGKEVDNEQFF
TRBJ1-1 - TRBV20-1 few TGCAGTGCTAGAGGTGGGGGCGCAGGAACTGAAGCTTTCTTT CSARGGGAGTEAFF
TRBJ2-2 - TRBV5-1 - TGCGCCAGCAGCACCAAGGGGGCTAGCGGTCCGGCCACCGGGGAGCTGTTTTTT CASSTKGASGPATGELFF
TRBJ2-7 - TRBV7-3 - TGTGCCAGCAGCTCCCACGGGACGGGAACCTACGAGCAGTACTTC CASSSHGTGTYEQYF
TRBJ1-2 TRBD1 TRBV20-1 - TGCAGTGCTAGAGTAACAGGGGGTAACTATGGCTACACCTTC CSARVTGGNYGYTF
TRBJ2-1 - TRBV5-1 many TGCGCCAGCAGCCTGGCGGTAAGTGGTGAGCAGTTCTTC CASSLAVSGEQFF
TRBJ2-7 - TRBV27 - TGTGCCAGCAGTTTATCAATCCCGACCTACGAGCAGTACTTC CASSLSIPTYEQYF
TRBJ2-5 - TRBV20-1 - TGCAGTGCTAGCGGGAGTTTGAAGACCCAGTACTTC CSASGSLKTQYF
TRBJ2-1 TRBD2 TRBV12-3/TRBV12-4 few TGTGCCAGCAGTTGGGCTAGCGGGAGTAATGAGCAGTTCTTC CASSWASGSNEQFF
TRBJ2-7 TRBD1 TRBV5-1 once TGCGCCAGCAGTTACGGGACAGGGACTACCTACGAGCAGTACTTC CASSYGTGTTYEQYF
TRBJ2-1 - TRBV5-1 - TGCGCCAGCAGCCCGCAACTGAAGGGGAATGAGCAGTTCTTC CASSPQLKGNEQFF
TRBJ1-1 - TRBV20-1 many TGCAGTGCGAAGATGAACACTGAAGCTTTCTTT CSAKMNTEAFF
TRBJ2-7 TRBD2 TRBV13 few TGTGCCAGCAGCTCGACCGGGACTAGCGGGATCCACGAGCAGTACTTC CASSSTGTSGIHEQYF
TRBJ1-5 - TRBV12-3/TRBV12-4 - TGTGCCAGCAGTCCGGTATTGGACACCAATCAGCCCCAGCATTTT CASSPVLDTNQPQHF
TRBJ2-1 - TRBV20-1 few TGCAGTGCTATGGGACCAAAAGAGCAGTTCTTC CSAMGPKEQFF
TRBJ2-7 - TRBV7-9 many TGTGCCAGCAGCGCCGACTCGGGACGGCGATACGAGCAGTACTTC CASSADSGRRYEQYF
TRBJ2-2 - TRBV6-1 - TGTGCCAGCTCCCTTACCCGGGGGACGAACACCGGGGAGCTGTTTTTT CASSLTRGTNTGELFF
TRBJ2-5 - TRBV7-2 - TGTGCCAGCAGCTCCCAGGCCGAGACCCAGTACTTC CASSSQAETQYF
TRBJ1-5 TRBD1 TRBV6-2/TRBV6-3 few TGTGCCAGCAGTTCTCCCTCCGGGACAGGGGTTTCGATGGGTCAGCCCCAGCATTTT CASSSPSGTGVSMGQPQHF
TRBJ2-6 - TRBV5-1 - TGCGCCAGCAGCTATTCTTTCTCTGGGGCCAACGTCCTGACTTTC CASSYSFSGANVLTF
TRBJ1-2 - TRBV10-1 - TGCGCCAGCAGTGAGTCTCAATGGGACTATGGCTACACCTTC CASSESQWDYGYTF
TRBJ1-1 TRBD1 TRBV29-1 - TGCAGCGTGGACAGGGGTCAAGAAGCTTTCTTT CSVDRGQEAFF
TRBJ2-1 - TRBV27 few TGTGCCAGCAGTTTAAATTCCGGGAGTGAAGAATGGGAGCAGTTCTTC CASSLNSGSEEWEQFF
TRBJ2-7 TRBD1 TRBV6-2/TRBV6-3 few TGTGCCAGCAGTTACGGGGGACAGGGAACAGGAGAGCAGTACTTC CASSYGGQGTGEQYF
TRBJ2-6 - TRBV11-2 - TGTGCCAGCAGCTTAGTTGGCGCCTTTTCTGGGGCCAACGTCCTGACTTTC CASSLVGAFSGANVLTF
TRBJ2-5 TRBD1 TRBV5-1 - TGCGCCAGCAGCTTGGGGGACAGGGTTGAGACCCAGTACTTC CASSLGDRVETQYF
TRBJ2-7 - TRBV6-5 - TGTGCCAGCAGTTATGAGGGGCCCTTTTCCCCGCAGTACTTC CASSYEGPFSPQYF
TRBJ2-5 TRBD1 TRBV20-1 - TGCAGTGCTAGAGTGACAGGGACACAAGAGACCCAGTACTTC CSARVTGTQETQYF
TRBJ2-5 TRBD1 TRBV7-2 - TGTGCCAGCAGCGACCGGGACAGGGGGATCGAGACCCAGTACTTC CASSDRDRGIETQYF